The count of the clone carrying this T cell receptor (beta chain) is one. The target antigen is unknown. The sample comes from a study of identifying expanded T cells in peripheral blood. Broader study findings: Variance in clone template counts between roughly 2-week samples significantly increased with total template count across all healthy donors.

Only in-frame clones appear in the TCRdb table, and some are missing; sequencing was by immunoSEQ multiplex PCR. This table has 75,000 to 95,000 clones, around nine tenths appearing once. This CDR3 region has 15 residues. Germline V gene lookup returns CDR1 LNHNV and CDR2 YYDKDF (reference sequence). With 0 bases clipped from V and 1 base from J, the junction kept 2 bases outside the gene matches. The source of this sequence is a person between 18 and 75 years old in good health. The V gene is TRBV15, the J gene TRBJ2-5, with TRBD1 identical over 7 bases. The sample comprised blood. CDR3 sequence: CATSRERQGQETQYF. CDR3 sequence (DNA): TGTGCCACCAGCAGAGAAAGACAGGGCCAAGAGACCCAGTACTTC.